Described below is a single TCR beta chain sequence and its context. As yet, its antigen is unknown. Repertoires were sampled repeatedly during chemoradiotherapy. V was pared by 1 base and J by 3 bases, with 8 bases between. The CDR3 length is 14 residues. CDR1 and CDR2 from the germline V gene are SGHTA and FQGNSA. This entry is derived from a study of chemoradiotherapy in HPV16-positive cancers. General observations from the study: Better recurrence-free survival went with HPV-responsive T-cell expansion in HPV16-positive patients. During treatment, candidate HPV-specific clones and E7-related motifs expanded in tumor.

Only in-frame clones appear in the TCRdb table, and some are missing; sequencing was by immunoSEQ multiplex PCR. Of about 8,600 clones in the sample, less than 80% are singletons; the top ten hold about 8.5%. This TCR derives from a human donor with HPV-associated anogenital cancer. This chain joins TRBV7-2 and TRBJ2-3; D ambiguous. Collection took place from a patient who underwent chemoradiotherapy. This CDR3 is CASSLGYGTDTQYF. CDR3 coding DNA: TGTGCCAGCAGCTTAGGTTACGGGACAGATACGCAGTATTTT.